The 20 T cell receptor beta chains presented below share a single source sample, sequenced in a study of blood T cell repertoires in COVID-19. The data were produced by immunoSEQ multiplex PCR, yet TCRdb's version contains in-frame clones alone and is incomplete. In the table there are about 260,000 clones, approximately 89% of which are singletons. The sequencing input was PBMCs or T cells enriched from blood (not recorded which). These receptors were taken from a woman between 40 and 55 years old who had been exposed to COVID-19.

CDR3 loop: CASSPRVRRDNQPQHF. DNA of the CDR3: TGTGCCAGCAGCCCCAGGGTCCGCAGGGACAATCAGCCCCAGCATTTT. V gene TRBV7-8 combines with J gene TRBJ1-5; D possibly corresponds to TRBD1 (5 bases). The CDR3 loop spans 16 amino acids. V lost 5 bases to trimming and J lost 3 bases, with 17 bases between them. CDR1 is SGHVS, CDR2 FQNEAQ, per germline.

As to this clone: Germline and junction disagree at one end, which may indicate a read error. This sequence joins TRBV5-1 and TRBJ1-1, with TRBD1 matching over 11 bases. The CDR3 consists of 14 residues. Germline V lookup: CDR1 SGHRS, CDR2 YFSETQ. CDR3 amino acids: CASSLDRGRTEAFF. CDR3 bases: TGTGCCAGCAGCTTGGACAGGGGGCGCACTGAAGCTTTCTTT. Variable domain in full (rest from reference TRBV5-1 and TRBJ1-1): KAGVTQTPRYLIKTRGQQVTLSCSPISGHRSVSWYQQTPGQGLQFLFEYFSETQRNKGNFPGRFSGRQFSNSRSEMNVSTLELGDSALYLCASSLDRGRTEAFFGQGTRLTVV.

This sequence joins TRBV28 and TRBJ2-1; 9 nucleotides align to TRBD1. The CDR3 has 16 residues. With V trimmed by 3 bases and J by 5 bases, 8 bases remained unmatched. Germline lookup yields CDR1 MDHEN and CDR2 SYDVKM. CDR3 sequence reads: CASSFGGQGLDNEQFF. The CDR3 DNA sequence: TGTGCCAGCAGTTTCGGTGGACAGGGGCTAGACAATGAGCAGTTCTTC.

The V gene is TRBV28, the J gene TRBJ2-2; 8 bases line up with TRBD2. Germline loops: CDR1 MDHEN, CDR2 SYDVKM. The CDR3 loop spans 16 amino acids. The trim removed 7 bases at V and 2 bases at J, leaving 9 bases unmatched. CDR3 DNA sequence: TGTGCCAGCACCCCCTCGGGGGGGGCTAACACCGGGGAGCTGTTTTTT. This codes for CASTPSGGANTGELFF.

A word on this clone: Mismatch with germline at one junction end may stem from a read error. The CDR3: CASSATGIQPQHF. The CDR3 DNA sequence: TGTGCCAGCAGCGCGACGGGGATTCAGCCCCAGCATTTT. The gene calls are TRBV5-1 and TRBJ1-5; the D is unclear. The CDR3 spans 13 residues. Germline V gene data show CDR1 as SGHRS and CDR2 as YFSETQ.

The rearrangement uses TRBV14 and TRBJ1-1, with D possibly being TRBD1 (5 bases). Deletions cut 2 bases from V and 4 bases from J, with 20 bases between. The CDR3 covers 17 residues. From germline, CDR1 is SGHDN and CDR2 FVKESK. CDR3 in amino acids: CASSQLGPRDRITEAFF. The CDR3 nucleotides read TGTGCCAGCAGCCAACTGGGTCCCAGGGATAGGATCACTGAAGCTTTCTTT. The full variable domain, in which reference TRBV14 and TRBJ1-1 provide the parts outside the CDR3, is EAGVTQFPSHSVIEKGQTVTLRCDPISGHDNLYWYRRVMGKEIKFLLHFVKESKQDESGMPNNRFLAERTGGTYSTLKVQPAELEDSGVYFCASSQLGPRDRITEAFFGQGTRLTVV.

Of note for this clone: A junction end diverges from the germline sequence, so it may reflect a read error. Other DNA sequences of this sample code for an identical CDR3. The chain links TRBV7-7 to TRBJ2-1; 13 bases agree with TRBD2. The CDR3 is 14 amino acids. CDR1 and CDR2 from the germline V gene are SSHAT and FNYEAQ (reference sequence). The CDR3, as DNA: TGTGCTAGCAGCTTAGGACTAGCGGGAGATGAGCAGTTCTTC. The encoded protein is CASSLGLAGDEQFF.

This clone was counted only a few times. The chain has TRBV3-1 (or the pseudogene TRBV3-2) and TRBJ2-1; 11 positions agree with TRBD2. The CDR3 covers 16 residues. CDR1 is LGHDT and CDR2 is YNNKEL in the germline V gene (reference sequence). The V gene end was trimmed by 0 bases and the J gene end by 5 bases; junction bases not matched to a gene: 3. CDR3 loop: CASSQERLAGNNEQFF. DNA for the CDR3: TGTGCCAGCAGCCAAGAACGACTAGCGGGGAACAATGAGCAGTTCTTC.

The gene calls are TRBV12-3 or TRBV12-4 and TRBJ1-1; no reliable D call. There are 13 residues in the CDR3. Trimming stripped 3 bases from V and 3 bases from J, with 8 bases between. In nucleotides, the CDR3 is TGTGCCAGCAGTTTGGTCCCGGACACTGAAGCTTTCTTT. Translated: CASSLVPDTEAFF.

As DNA, the CDR3 is TGTGCCAGCAGCCAAACGATGGGGGCCGGTAGGACTGAAGCTTTCTTT. It is translated as CASSQTMGAGRTEAFF. The chain combines TRBV3-1 (or the pseudogene TRBV3-2) with TRBJ1-1; TRBD1 is a possible D gene (6 bases). CDR1 LGHDT and CDR2 YNNKEL come from the germline V gene (reference sequence). V lost 2 bases and J lost 5, with 18 bases in between. The CDR3 runs 16 residues.

The genes are TRBV27 and TRBJ2-1, with a possible D match to TRBD2 (6 bases). Germline assignment: CDR1 MNHEY and CDR2 SMNVEV (reference sequence). Between the trimmed V and J ends, which lost 6 bases and 4 bases, there was a span of 13 bases. This CDR3 has 14 amino acids. In nucleotides, the CDR3 is TGTGCCAGCAGGGGCGGGGACCTTTACAATGAGCAGTTCTTC. The encoded protein is CASRGGDLYNEQFF.

The rearrangement uses TRBV28 and TRBJ1-1; TRBD1 matches 8 bases. The germline gives CDR1 MDHEN, CDR2 SYDVKM. J gave up 1 base and V 1 base, and 5 bases lay outside the gene matches. The CDR3 is 16 residues long. The DNA for the CDR3 is TGTGCCAGCAGTTTATCGACAGGGGCGGGGAACACTGAAGCTTTCTTT. This translates into CASSLSTGAGNTEAFF.

This clone was counted only a few times. The chain joins TRBV7-3 to TRBJ2-2, with 7 bases identical to TRBD2. Trimming cost V 4 bases and J 5 bases; bases outside gene matches: 7. Germline CDR1 is SGHTA and CDR2 is FQGTGA. The CDR3 extends over 15 amino acids. DNA for the CDR3: TGTGCCAGCAGCTCTACCGGGACTACTACCGGGGAGCTGTTTTTT. Residues: CASSSTGTTTGELFF.

The genes are TRBV30 and TRBJ1-1; D ambiguous. CDR3 size: 12 residues. Germline values: CDR1 GTSNPN, CDR2 SVGIG (reference sequence). V lost 5 bases, J lost 0 bases, and 7 bases lay in between. CDR3 region: CAWDYMNTEAFF. The DNA of the CDR3 is TGTGCCTGGGACTACATGAACACTGAAGCTTTCTTT.

This chain joins TRBV2 and TRBJ2-5; D is unclear. Trimming left V 7 bases short and J 4 bases short, with 10 bases between. Germline CDR1 SNHLY, CDR2 FYNNEI. This CDR3 is built from 12 residues. The CDR3 spells CASTQSGETQYF. The DNA for the CDR3 is TGTGCCAGCACACAGTCCGGAGAGACCCAGTACTTC.

This chain joins TRBV6-5 and TRBJ2-3, with a tentative D call TRBD1 (6 bases). The germline CDR1 and CDR2 sequences are MNHEY and SVGAGI. V was clipped by 6 bases and J by 2 bases, with 12 bases between them. The CDR3 has 14 residues. This CDR3 is CASSPTGYTDTQYF. The CDR3 DNA sequence: TGTGCCAGCAGCCCGACAGGTTACACAGATACGCAGTATTTT.

The gene calls are TRBV2 and TRBJ1-2, with D possibly being TRBD1 (5 bases). The V end lost 5 bases, the J end lost 8 bases, and 15 bases lay between the germline ends. This CDR3 spans 13 amino acids. Looked up from germline, CDR1 is SNHLY and CDR2 is FYNNEI. The CDR3 loop reads CASSSLGGFGYTF. DNA of the CDR3: TGTGCCAGCAGTTCGCTCGGGGGTTTCGGCTACACCTTC.

The V gene is TRBV6-2 or TRBV6-3, the J gene TRBJ1-4; D unresolved. The CDR3 has 12 amino acids. Looked up from germline, CDR1 is MNHEY and CDR2 is SVGEGT. Trimming took off 2 bases at V and 15 bases at J, with 13 bases between the two ends. The CDR3 sequence is CASSYGQGRMFF. CDR3 sequence (DNA): TGTGCCAGCAGTTACGGGCAAGGCCGGATGTTTTTT.

The chain has TRBV5-4 and TRBJ2-5; 11 bases fit TRBD2. CDR1 is SGHNT, CDR2 YYREEE, per germline (reference sequence). The CDR3 extends over 16 amino acids. Germline trimming cut 2 bases from V and 5 bases from J; bases unmatched to any gene: 8. CDR3 bases: TGTGCCAGCAGCTTTGGTAGCGGGGGGGCTAGGGAGACCCAGTACTTC. Its protein is CASSFGSGGARETQYF.

The table lists this clone with many counts. The chain employs TRBV18 and TRBJ2-3, with D perhaps matching TRBD2 (6 bases). The V gene lost 6 bases and the J gene lost 4 bases, with 8 bases spanning the gap. This CDR3 comprises 12 residues. From germline, CDR1 is KGHSH and CDR2 LQKENI. For the CDR3, the DNA is TGTGCCAGCTCCCGGAGGGCAGATACGCAGTATTTT. It is translated as CASSRRADTQYF.